The rows below give T cell receptor beta chains drawn from one sample of a study of blood T cell repertoires in COVID-19. The method was immunoSEQ multiplex PCR; TCRdb's version includes in-frame clones alone and lacks a portion of them. The sample shows more than 300,000 clones, 89% of them seen only once. Sequences were obtained from peripheral blood. The receptors stem from a woman aged 25 to 45 with COVID-19, enrolled during active disease. The CDR3 runs from the conserved cysteine through the conserved F or W. Each record gives: clone size, V gene, D gene, J gene, CDR3 protein, CDR3 DNA. The D gene is left open where the match is weak. Size tells how often a clone was seen (once, few, many) or the class of an expanded clone, and some rows leave it out.

-	TRBV7-2	-	TRBJ2-2	CASSLQGANTGELFF	TGTGCCAGCAGCCTACAAGGGGCGAACACCGGGGAGCTGTTTTTT
-	TRBV28	TRBD1	TRBJ1-5	CASSFRGAGGQPQHF	TGTGCCAGCAGTTTTCGTGGAGCAGGGGGGCAGCCCCAGCATTTT
-	TRBV2	-	TRBJ2-3	CASSVRGVADTQYF	TGTGCCAGCAGTGTTCGCGGGGTCGCAGATACGCAGTATTTT
-	TRBV3-1/TRBV3-2	-	TRBJ1-4	CASSPVGAFNEKLFF	TGTGCCAGCAGCCCCGTGGGGGCCTTTAATGAAAAACTGTTTTTT
-	TRBV5-6	TRBD1	TRBJ2-5	CASSLRDSQETQYF	TGTGCCAGCAGCCTGAGGGACAGCCAAGAGACCCAGTACTTC
-	TRBV15	-	TRBJ2-5	CATSRDDTGWEETQYF	TGTGCCACCAGCAGAGATGATACAGGGTGGGAAGAGACCCAGTACTTC
-	TRBV19	TRBD1	TRBJ1-1	CASSTLGQSNTAAFF	TGTGCCAGTAGTACGTTGGGACAGTCGAACACTGCAGCTTTCTTT
-	TRBV15	TRBD1	TRBJ2-7	CATSRGQDFTYEQYF	TGTGCCACCAGCAGGGGACAGGACTTTACCTACGAGCAGTACTTC
-	TRBV18	-	TRBJ2-3	CASSRVRGADTQYF	TGTGCCAGCTCACGGGTCAGGGGCGCAGATACGCAGTATTTT
few	TRBV5-4	-	TRBJ1-5	CASSLDSQANQPQHF	TGTGCCAGCAGCTTGGACTCACAGGCGAATCAGCCCCAGCATTTT
-	TRBV7-5	-	TRBJ1-3	CARSLALRQATYSGNTIYF	TGTGCCAGAAGCTTAGCTTTAAGACAGGCCACTTACTCTGGAAACACCATATATTTT
-	TRBV11-2	TRBD1	TRBJ2-1	CASSLVGGTGKEQFF	TGTGCCAGCAGCTTAGTAGGGGGGACAGGGAAGGAGCAGTTCTTC
-	TRBV7-2	-	TRBJ1-5	CASSLQGTSNQPQHF	TGTGCCAGCAGCTTACAGGGCACTAGCAATCAGCCCCAGCATTTT
-	TRBV11-3	-	TRBJ1-2	CASSSPLAGILDGYTF	TGTGCCAGCAGCTCCCCCCTGGCAGGGATATTAGATGGCTACACCTTC
-	TRBV13	TRBD2	TRBJ2-5	CASSLGLAEETQYF	TGTGCCAGCAGCTTAGGACTAGCGGAAGAGACCCAGTACTTC
-	TRBV2	-	TRBJ1-2	CASIGAGLGGYTF	TGTGCCAGCATCGGTGCAGGGCTTGGGGGCTACACCTTC
-	TRBV7-9	-	TRBJ2-2	CASSLELEGGGELFF	TGTGCCAGCAGCTTAGAACTGGAGGGCGGCGGGGAGCTGTTTTTT
-	TRBV3-1/TRBV3-2	TRBD1	TRBJ1-3	CASSPQGGGNTIYF	TGTGCCAGCAGCCCACAGGGGGGTGGAAACACCATATATTTT
-	TRBV7-8	-	TRBJ1-5	CASSLDPRGNQPQHF	TGTGCCAGCAGCCTCGACCCGCGGGGGAATCAGCCCCAGCATTTT
-	TRBV7-6	-	TRBJ1-1	CASSLGGGNTEAFF	TGTGCCAGCAGCTTAGGCGGGGGGAACACTGAAGCTTTCTTT
-	TRBV6-5	-	TRBJ1-1	CASSYSAREEAFF	TGTGCCAGCAGTTACTCTGCCAGGGAAGAAGCTTTCTTT
-	TRBV5-4	-	TRBJ1-2	CASSPGPLAGYTF	TGTGCCAGCAGCCCAGGACCCCTAGCGGGCTACACCTTC
-	TRBV30	TRBD1	TRBJ1-6	CAWSGWAGGDSPLHF	TGTGCCTGGAGTGGGTGGGCAGGGGGTGATTCACCCCTCCACTTT
-	TRBV2	TRBD1	TRBJ1-6	CASSPTGYNSPLHF	TGTGCCAGCAGCCCGACAGGGTATAATTCACCCCTCCACTTT
-	TRBV3-1/TRBV3-2	TRBD2	TRBJ2-3	CASSQAPSGGAGTQYF	TGTGCCAGCAGCCAAGCCCCCAGCGGGGGGGCCGGTACGCAGTATTTT
-	TRBV10-3	-	TRBJ1-4	CAISDGGDEKLFF	TGTGCCATCAGTGACGGGGGGGATGAAAAACTGTTTTTT
-	TRBV5-6	-	TRBJ1-3	CASSLGPGSGNTIYF	TGTGCCAGCAGCTTAGGCCCGGGCTCTGGAAACACCATATATTTT
-	TRBV7-9	-	TRBJ1-2	CASSPLILTEGYTF	TGTGCCAGCAGCCCCTTAATCCTTACTGAGGGCTACACCTTC
-	TRBV5-1	-	TRBJ1-6	CASSLIPMNSPLHF	TGCGCCAGCAGCTTAATACCTATGAATTCACCCCTCCACTTT
few	TRBV3-1/TRBV3-2	-	TRBJ1-2	CASSQFRGNYGYTF	TGTGCCAGCAGCCAATTCAGGGGTAACTATGGCTACACCTTC
-	TRBV7-9	TRBD2	TRBJ2-1	CASSPGGPQYEQFF	TGTGCCAGCAGCCCGGGGGGGCCGCAGTATGAGCAGTTCTTC
-	TRBV24-1	-	TRBJ2-1	CATSDASGVQFF	TGTGCCACCAGTGATGCCTCGGGTGTGCAGTTCTTC
-	TRBV7-9	TRBD1	TRBJ1-2	CASSHRDRGPLYGYTF	TGTGCCAGCAGCCACCGGGACAGAGGACCCCTCTATGGCTACACCTTC
-	TRBV11-2	TRBD1	TRBJ2-1	CASSLRDRATLLGEQFF	TGTGCCAGCAGCTTGCGGGACAGGGCCACCCTTCTCGGTGAGCAGTTCTTC
-	TRBV4-1	TRBD2	TRBJ2-1	CASSLRTSGRPYNEQFF	TGCGCCAGCAGCCTTCGGACTAGCGGGAGGCCCTACAATGAGCAGTTCTTC
-	TRBV4-1	TRBD1	TRBJ1-1	CASSQEGTGLEMNTEAFF	TGCGCCAGCAGCCAAGAAGGGACAGGCCTCGAAATGAACACTGAAGCTTTCTTT
-	TRBV4-1	-	TRBJ1-1	CASSQVSILRGTEAFF	TGCGCCAGCAGCCAAGTTAGCATTTTGAGAGGGACTGAAGCTTTCTTT
-	TRBV12-3/TRBV12-4	-	TRBJ1-5	CASSTDSRAQHF	TGTGCCAGCAGCACGGACAGCCGGGCCCAGCATTTT
-	TRBV4-1	TRBD1	TRBJ1-4	CASSQETGVLEKLFF	TGCGCCAGCAGCCAGGAAACAGGGGTTTTAGAAAAACTGTTTTTT
-	TRBV23-1	-	TRBJ1-5	CASSHGGTGYSAQPQHF	TGCGCCAGCAGTCATGGGGGAACAGGGTATTCGGCTCAGCCCCAGCATTTT
-	TRBV3-1/TRBV3-2	TRBD2	TRBJ2-1	CASSRRLAGGSSYNEQFF	TGTGCCAGCAGCCGACGGCTAGCGGGGGGGAGCTCCTACAATGAGCAGTTCTTC
-	TRBV30	TRBD1	TRBJ2-7	CAWSDGTGGIYEQYF	TGTGCCTGGAGTGACGGGACAGGGGGCATCTACGAGCAGTACTTC
-	TRBV6-6	TRBD1	TRBJ1-6	CASRGTEYNSPLHF	TGTGCCAGCAGAGGGACAGAGTATAATTCACCCCTCCACTTT
few	TRBV5-1	-	TRBJ1-2	CASSSDTHYGYTF	TGCGCCAGCAGCTCAGACACCCACTATGGCTACACCTTC
-	TRBV4-2	TRBD2	TRBJ2-2	CASSQESLAGNTGELFF	TGTGCCAGCAGCCAAGAGTCGCTAGCGGGGAACACCGGGGAGCTGTTTTTT
-	TRBV7-2	-	TRBJ2-2	CASSLAGAYTGELFF	TGTGCCAGCAGCTTAGCGGGGGCGTACACCGGGGAGCTGTTTTTT
-	TRBV19	TRBD1	TRBJ1-1	CASTPRRAGGTEAFF	TGTGCCAGTACCCCCCGGCGGGCAGGGGGCACTGAAGCTTTCTTT
-	TRBV2	-	TRBJ2-1	CASSASGTLSQFF	TGTGCCAGCAGTGCTTCCGGGACACTGTCGCAGTTCTTC
-	TRBV7-2	TRBD1	TRBJ1-2	CASCPTGGIGYTF	TGTGCCAGCTGCCCTACAGGGGGCATAGGCTACACCTTC
-	TRBV5-4	TRBD1	TRBJ2-1	CASSRDRGPYNEQFF	TGTGCCAGCAGCAGGGACAGGGGGCCGTACAATGAGCAGTTCTTC
-	TRBV27	-	TRBJ2-2	CASSDLSRVRATTGELFF	TGTGCCAGCAGTGACCTATCCAGGGTCCGGGCAACCACCGGGGAGCTGTTTTTT
-	TRBV27	TRBD1	TRBJ1-2	CASSLYGTGGYNYGYTF	TGTGCCAGCAGTTTATATGGGACAGGGGGCTATAACTATGGCTACACCTTC
-	TRBV9	TRBD1	TRBJ2-3	CASSRRTGDTDTQYF	TGTGCCAGCAGCAGACGGACAGGGGACACAGATACGCAGTATTTT
-	TRBV3-1/TRBV3-2	TRBD1	TRBJ1-2	CASSQGTGVNYGYTF	TGTGCCAGCAGCCAAGGGACAGGGGTTAACTATGGCTACACCTTC
-	TRBV7-2	TRBD1	TRBJ1-5	CASSLTQGARGNQPQHF	TGTGCCAGCAGCTTAACGCAGGGGGCGCGAGGCAATCAGCCCCAGCATTTT